These T cell receptor beta chains were read from a single sample in a study of cytomegalovirus exposure and HLA in healthy donors. Measured with immunoSEQ multiplex PCR; TCRdb has only the in-frame clones, and not every one. The sample yields 80,000 to 95,000 clones, about three quarters seen once. Sequenced: PBMCs. The receptors derive from a female donor in good health and CMV-seronegative. The CDR3 runs from the conserved cysteine through the conserved F or W. The D gene is left open where the match is weak. Clone size, where shown, is once, few, many, or a class for clones that have expanded.

J gene: TRBJ2-5
clone size: once
D gene: .
V gene: TRBV19
CDR3 protein: CASSIISYGGQETQYF
CDR3 DNA: TGTGCCAGTAGTATCATTTCCTACGGGGGTCAAGAGACCCAGTACTTC

J gene: TRBJ1-5
clone size: few
D gene: .
V gene: TRBV28
CDR3 protein: CASSLGSNQPQHF
CDR3 DNA: TGTGCCAGCAGCCTCGGTAGCAATCAGCCCCAGCATTTT

J gene: TRBJ2-3
clone size: .
D gene: TRBD1
V gene: TRBV29-1
CDR3 protein: CSVGHGQGGGGF
CDR3 DNA: TGCAGCGTTGGCCACGGACAGGGAGGTGGAGGGTTT

J gene: TRBJ1-4
clone size: few
D gene: .
V gene: TRBV7-9
CDR3 protein: CASKPQDSEKLFF
CDR3 DNA: TGTGCCAGCAAACCCCAGGACAGTGAAAAACTGTTTTTT

J gene: TRBJ1-1
clone size: .
D gene: .
V gene: TRBV7-2
CDR3 protein: CASSTMRRSEAFF
CDR3 DNA: TGTGCCAGCAGCACTATGCGACGGTCCGAAGCTTTCTTT

J gene: TRBJ2-7
clone size: .
D gene: .
V gene: TRBV7-2
CDR3 protein: CASSNRRVLSYEQYF
CDR3 DNA: TGTGCCAGCAGCAACCGGCGGGTTCTCTCCTACGAGCAGTACTTC

J gene: TRBJ1-1
clone size: once
D gene: TRBD1
V gene: TRBV7-8
CDR3 protein: CASSSGTGGLNTEAFF
CDR3 DNA: TGTGCCAGCAGCTCTGGGACAGGGGGCTTGAACACTGAAGCTTTCTTT

J gene: TRBJ2-6
clone size: .
D gene: TRBD1
V gene: TRBV15
CDR3 protein: CATSRDQGVGTGANVLTF
CDR3 DNA: TGTGCCACCAGCAGAGACCAGGGGGTAGGGACTGGGGCCAACGTCCTGACTTTC

J gene: TRBJ2-6
clone size: few
D gene: TRBD2
V gene: TRBV7-3
CDR3 protein: CASSLSGGPIISGANVLTF
CDR3 DNA: TGTGCCAGCAGCTTAAGCGGGGGGCCTATAATCTCTGGGGCCAACGTCCTGACTTTC

J gene: TRBJ2-3
clone size: .
D gene: TRBD2
V gene: TRBV28
CDR3 protein: CASSWGGGTDTQYF
CDR3 DNA: TGTGCCAGCAGTTGGGGGGGAGGCACAGATACGCAGTATTTT

J gene: TRBJ2-5
clone size: .
D gene: .
V gene: TRBV28
CDR3 protein: CASRLQGVETQYF
CDR3 DNA: TGTGCCAGCAGGTTACAGGGTGTGGAGACCCAGTACTTC

J gene: TRBJ1-2
clone size: .
D gene: .
V gene: TRBV6-1
CDR3 protein: CASSSSGVYGYTF
CDR3 DNA: TGTGCCAGCAGTTCGTCAGGGGTCTATGGCTACACCTTC

J gene: TRBJ2-3
clone size: .
D gene: .
V gene: TRBV27
CDR3 protein: CASSFRQGFTDTQYF
CDR3 DNA: TGTGCCAGCAGTTTTAGGCAGGGGTTCACAGATACGCAGTATTTT

J gene: TRBJ2-7
clone size: .
D gene: .
V gene: TRBV30
CDR3 protein: CAWSVPLSSYEQYF
CDR3 DNA: TGTGCCTGGAGTGTACCTCTGAGTTCCTACGAGCAGTACTTC

J gene: TRBJ1-2
clone size: few
D gene: TRBD1
V gene: TRBV6-5
CDR3 protein: CASSWDRGYGYTF
CDR3 DNA: TGTGCCAGCAGCTGGGACAGGGGCTATGGCTACACCTTC

J gene: TRBJ2-2
clone size: .
D gene: TRBD1
V gene: TRBV19
CDR3 protein: CATRIRDRGDTGELFF
CDR3 DNA: TGTGCCACCCGGATCCGGGACAGGGGTGACACCGGGGAGCTGTTTTTT

J gene: TRBJ1-1
clone size: .
D gene: TRBD1
V gene: TRBV4-1
CDR3 protein: CASSQRQGQNTEAFF
CDR3 DNA: TGCGCCAGCAGCCAAAGACAGGGTCAGAACACTGAAGCTTTCTTT

J gene: TRBJ1-4
clone size: .
D gene: TRBD1
V gene: TRBV13
CDR3 protein: CASSLDRDEKLFF
CDR3 DNA: TGTGCCAGCAGCCTGGACAGGGATGAAAAACTGTTTTTT

J gene: TRBJ1-1
clone size: .
D gene: .
V gene: TRBV28
CDR3 protein: CASSTHRVVNTEAFF
CDR3 DNA: TGTGCCAGCAGTACCCACAGGGTCGTGAACACTGAAGCTTTCTTT

J gene: TRBJ1-2
clone size: .
D gene: .
V gene: TRBV9
CDR3 protein: CASSVAPGNYGYTF
CDR3 DNA: TGTGCCAGCAGCGTAGCCCCGGGGAACTATGGCTACACCTTC

J gene: TRBJ2-7
clone size: .
D gene: TRBD2
V gene: TRBV4-2
CDR3 protein: CASSQTGTSGGNSYEQYF
CDR3 DNA: TGTGCCAGCAGCCAGACCGGGACTAGCGGGGGGAACTCCTACGAGCAGTACTTC

J gene: TRBJ1-1
clone size: few
D gene: TRBD1
V gene: TRBV7-8
CDR3 protein: CASSAHRGLPQDTEAFF
CDR3 DNA: TGTGCCAGCAGCGCGCACAGGGGGCTGCCCCAAGACACTGAAGCTTTCTTT

J gene: TRBJ2-3
clone size: .
D gene: TRBD2
V gene: TRBV2
CDR3 protein: CASKRTSGRGDTQYF
CDR3 DNA: TGTGCCAGCAAGCGGACTAGCGGGAGGGGAGATACGCAGTATTTT

J gene: TRBJ2-7
clone size: once
D gene: .
V gene: TRBV6-6
CDR3 protein: CASKGDHYEQYF
CDR3 DNA: TGTGCCAGCAAGGGGGATCACTACGAGCAGTACTTC

J gene: TRBJ1-1
clone size: .
D gene: .
V gene: TRBV5-4
CDR3 protein: CASAQPGLNTEAFF
CDR3 DNA: TGTGCCAGTGCACAACCGGGACTTAACACTGAAGCTTTCTTT

J gene: TRBJ2-3
clone size: .
D gene: TRBD2
V gene: TRBV7-2
CDR3 protein: CASSFRLAGNTDTQYF
CDR3 DNA: TGTGCCAGCAGCTTTCGGCTAGCGGGAAACACAGATACGCAGTATTTT

J gene: TRBJ1-2
clone size: few
D gene: .
V gene: TRBV30
CDR3 protein: CALGGKGIYGYTF
CDR3 DNA: TGTGCCTTAGGGGGAAAAGGGATTTATGGCTACACCTTC

J gene: TRBJ2-1
clone size: .
D gene: TRBD2
V gene: TRBV6-1
CDR3 protein: CASSEGQLASGSLNEQFF
CDR3 DNA: TGTGCCAGCAGTGAAGGGCAGCTAGCTAGCGGGAGTTTGAATGAGCAGTTCTTC

J gene: TRBJ2-5
clone size: .
D gene: .
V gene: TRBV28
CDR3 protein: CASSFKRGQETQYF
CDR3 DNA: TGTGCCAGCAGTTTTAAGAGGGGGCAAGAGACCCAGTACTTC

J gene: TRBJ1-2
clone size: .
D gene: TRBD1
V gene: TRBV9
CDR3 protein: CASSPRTGPDIANYGYTF
CDR3 DNA: TGTGCCAGCAGCCCTCGGACAGGCCCGGATATAGCTAACTATGGCTACACCTTC

J gene: TRBJ1-1
clone size: few
D gene: .
V gene: TRBV7-8
CDR3 protein: CASSLRSGQLEAFF
CDR3 DNA: TGTGCCAGCAGCTTAAGGTCCGGACAGCTTGAAGCTTTCTTT

J gene: TRBJ1-3
clone size: .
D gene: .
V gene: TRBV18
CDR3 protein: CASSPRTPGAGNTIYF
CDR3 DNA: TGTGCCAGCTCACCTCGGACGCCGGGGGCTGGAAACACCATATATTTT

J gene: TRBJ1-1
clone size: .
D gene: TRBD1
V gene: TRBV19
CDR3 protein: CASSMRQGTSHLEAFF
CDR3 DNA: TGTGCCAGTAGTATGCGACAGGGCACGTCGCATTTGGAGGCTTTCTTT

J gene: TRBJ1-2
clone size: .
D gene: .
V gene: TRBV11-2
CDR3 protein: CASSSLNRVNGYTF
CDR3 DNA: TGTGCCAGCAGCTCCCTCAACCGGGTGAATGGCTACACCTTC

J gene: TRBJ1-5
clone size: .
D gene: .
V gene: TRBV10-3
CDR3 protein: CAISAGLSFNSNQPQHF
CDR3 DNA: TGTGCCATCAGCGCAGGGCTTTCGTTTAATAGCAATCAGCCCCAGCATTTT

J gene: TRBJ1-5
clone size: .
D gene: .
V gene: TRBV28
CDR3 protein: CASSQPRQADNQPQHF
CDR3 DNA: TGTGCCAGCAGTCAACCCCGGCAGGCCGACAATCAGCCCCAGCATTTT

J gene: TRBJ2-7
clone size: .
D gene: TRBD1
V gene: TRBV30
CDR3 protein: CAWSGGQGGYEQYF
CDR3 DNA: TGTGCCTGGAGTGGGGGACAGGGGGGTTACGAGCAGTACTTC

J gene: TRBJ1-1
clone size: .
D gene: TRBD1
V gene: TRBV4-1
CDR3 protein: CASSQVATGGGNTEAFF
CDR3 DNA: TGCGCCAGCAGCCAAGTAGCGACAGGGGGCGGGAACACTGAAGCTTTCTTT

J gene: TRBJ1-3
clone size: .
D gene: .
V gene: TRBV9
CDR3 protein: CASSVALKADTIYF
CDR3 DNA: TGTGCCAGCAGCGTAGCTCTTAAGGCGGACACCATATATTTT

J gene: TRBJ2-5
clone size: .
D gene: .
V gene: TRBV29-1
CDR3 protein: CSVMGAGETQYF
CDR3 DNA: TGCAGCGTTATGGGGGCAGGGGAGACCCAGTACTTC

J gene: TRBJ2-7
clone size: few
D gene: .
V gene: TRBV7-2
CDR3 protein: CASSSRGGSYEQYF
CDR3 DNA: TGTGCCAGCAGCAGCAGGGGTGGCTCCTACGAGCAGTACTTC

J gene: TRBJ2-7
clone size: .
D gene: TRBD2
V gene: TRBV6-1
CDR3 protein: CASRGLAESYEQYF
CDR3 DNA: TGTGCCAGCAGGGGACTAGCGGAGTCCTACGAGCAGTACTTC